What follows describes a single T cell receptor (beta chain). This record belongs to a study of T cell changes during pregnancy in multiple sclerosis. TCRdb keeps only in-frame clones here, not all; method: immunoSEQ multiplex PCR. This sample has some 43,000 clones; around 93% occur once, and the top ten carry 7% to 8.5%. The length of the CDR3 is 15 residues. The germline V gene encodes CDR1 LNHNV and CDR2 YYDKDF (reference sequence). The V gene end was trimmed by 4 bases and the J gene end by 0 bases; junction bases not matched to a gene: 6. The sample consisted of CD8+ T cells from peripheral blood mononuclear cells, taken in the third trimester of pregnancy. This TCR came from a female donor with multiple sclerosis, enrolled in a pregnancy study. The chain uses TRBV15 and TRBJ2-7, with 7 bases identical to TRBD2. CDR3 DNA sequence: TGTGCCACCAGCATGAGCGGGGCAGTCTCCTACGAGCAGTACTTC. This translates into CATSMSGAVSYEQYF.